These 4 T cell receptor beta chains came from one sample sequenced in a study of CD8+CD57+ T cells in acquired aplastic anemia. Patients chosen for sequencing had shown CD8+CD57+ cell expansion by flow cytometry. Genomic DNA served as template for TCR beta VDJ and CDR3 profiling. TCRdb used MiXCR to reprocess the reads, holding one entry per CDR3 protein. This table holds a few hundred thousand distinct CDR3 sequences, under 65% found once. What was sequenced was sorted CD4+, CD8+, or CD8+CD57+ T cells (not recorded which) from PBMCs. Every receptor here comes from a human donor with aplastic anemia.

This clonotype was counted once. The chain carries TRBV7-3 and TRBJ2-1, with 9 bases aligning to TRBD2. The CDR3 sequence is 14 residues long. Germline V gives CDR1 SGHTA, CDR2 FQGTGA. Trimming at V came to 5 bases and at J to 9 bases, leaving 8 bases not matched to a gene. The CDR3 bases are TGTGCCAGCAGCCCCACGCCGGGACTAGCTGAGCAGTTCTTC. Encoded protein: CASSPTPGLAEQFF. The whole variable domain, remainder taken from reference TRBV7-3 and TRBJ2-1, is GAGVSQTPSNKVTEKGKYVELRCDPISGHTALYWYRQSLGQGPEFLIYFQGTGAADDSGLPNDRFFAVRPEGSVSTLKIQRTERGDSAVYLCASSPTPGLAEQFFGPGTRLTVL.

The chain employs TRBV9 and TRBJ1-5; maybe TRBD1 (6 bases). Trimming took off 2 bases at V and 1 base at J, with 13 bases between the two ends. Germline V gene sequence: CDR1 SGDLS, CDR2 YYNGEE. This CDR3 is 16 amino acids long. The CDR3 coding sequence is TGTGCCAGCAGCGTCGACTGGGACACCAGCAATCAGCCCCAGCATTTT. Translated: CASSVDWDTSNQPQHF.

The chain has TRBV19 and TRBJ2-7; 7 positions match TRBD1. With 5 bases clipped from V and 2 bases from J, the junction kept 12 bases outside the gene matches. Germline CDR1 is LNHDA and CDR2 is SQIVND (reference sequence). The CDR3 has 16 amino acids. In nucleotides, the CDR3 is TGTGCCAGTAGTGCCCCTCGGACAGGTGGGGCCTACGAGCAGTACTTC. It specifies CASSAPRTGGAYEQYF.

This clonotype was counted at least ten times. DNA of the CDR3: TGCGCCAGCAGCCAAGGCCAGGGGGCCTCTACCTACGAGCAGTACTTC. Translated, it gives CASSQGQGASTYEQYF. The chain couples TRBV4-1 to TRBJ2-7; 8 nucleotides line up with TRBD1. From germline, CDR1 is MGHRA and CDR2 YSYEKL. J was trimmed by 2 bases and V by 1 base; bases with no gene match: 7. CDR3 length equals 16 residues.